The clone carrying this TCR beta chain was observed a few times. As yet, its antigen is unknown. The CDR3 covers 17 residues. V shed 2 bases, J shed 2 bases, and the junction held 9 bases outside the gene matches. In germline, CDR1 is SGDLS, CDR2 YYNGEE. One entry per CDR3 protein, called by TCRdb with MiXCR from the reads. The table has some 920,000 distinct CDR3 sequences, around 29% seen once. The data derive from a study of T cell repertoires in cytomegalovirus infection. Looking at the study overall: Recently described HLA-C-restricted plus well-studied HLA-B-restricted CMV epitopes were used. Indications of both CMV infection and matching HLA type were provided by public TCR beta signatures.

General observations from the study: The study identified carriers of CMV plus the relevant HLA from cumulative public TCR beta family frequency. Predominance within the ex vivo response was attributable to HLA-C-restricted CMV-specific TCR beta clonotypes.

This receptor was obtained from a human donor in good health (CMV status not recorded). Some clones in this sample may be carry-over from other donors' samples. This chain links TRBV9 with TRBJ2-2, with 7 bases fitting TRBD1. The sample was cultured CD8+ T cells from PBMCs, taken from culture after CMV antigen stimulation. CDR3: CASSVNLQGLNTGELFF. CDR3 DNA: TGTGCCAGCAGCGTCAATTTACAGGGGCTCAACACCGGGGAGCTGTTTTTT.